The sequence of this TCR beta chain was determined in a study of shared clonotypes between healthy human individuals. The donors were all Caucasian adults (living in Nashville, Tennessee). This clone appeared once. The authors ran the assay at deep level. Authors' methods: Junction-only immunoSEQ sequences carried no quality scores, so filtering differed. Using immunoSEQ multiplex PCR, the repertoire was profiled, and TCRdb retains in-frame clones only, with some absent. Clone size and the V and J calls come from that table; the DNA yielded D and trimming. The table has around 500,000 clones, around three quarters seen once. The sequence was obtained from a woman aged 40 to 50 in good health. Some clones in this sample may be carry-over from other donors' samples. The sequenced sample was PBMCs.

CDR3 region: CASSSALAGPSTDTQYF. DNA for the CDR3: TGTGCCAGCAGCTCAGCACTAGCGGGACCGAGCACAGATACGCAGTATTTT. The gene calls are TRBV7-3 and TRBJ2-3; 10 bases are a match to TRBD2. The germline gives CDR1 SGHTA, CDR2 FQGTGA. The CDR3 is made up of 17 amino acids. With 4 bases clipped from V and 0 bases from J, the junction kept 7 bases outside the gene matches.